This T cell receptor (beta chain) was profiled in a study of Graves' ophthalmopathy and Graves' hyperthyroidism. Overall study: Peripheral blood was gathered at first diagnosis, ahead of any treatment whatsoever.

CDR3 length: 14 residues. The germline V gene encodes CDR1 SGHTA and CDR2 FQGNSA. Trimming at V came to 3 bases and at J to 7 bases, leaving 6 bases not matched to a gene. This clonotype came up many times. RNA transcripts provided the template for amplifying TCR beta CDR3 regions. The first-round RT-PCR employed HTBI primers together with the Qiagen OneStep RT-PCR kit. A multiplex PCR was then performed as the second round. MiXCR was run by TCRdb on the multiplex PCR reads, yielding one entry per CDR3 protein. The sample has 170,000 or so distinct CDR3 sequences; roughly two fifths are singletons. Sequenced input: peripheral blood. The V call is TRBV7-2, the J call TRBJ1-2; 9 bases are shared with TRBD1. The source is a woman aged 40 to 50 with Graves' ophthalmopathy. The CDR3 sequence: CASSLKGQGSGYTF. CDR3 DNA: TGTGCCAGCAGCTTGAAGGGACAGGGAAGTGGCTACACCTTC. The full variable domain, in which reference TRBV7-2 and TRBJ1-2 provide the parts outside the CDR3, is GAGVSQSPSNKVTEKGKDVELRCDPISGHTALYWYRQSLGQGLEFLIYFQGNSAPDKSGLPSDRFSAERTGGSVSTLTIQRTQQEDSAVYLCASSLKGQGSGYTFGSGTRLTVV.